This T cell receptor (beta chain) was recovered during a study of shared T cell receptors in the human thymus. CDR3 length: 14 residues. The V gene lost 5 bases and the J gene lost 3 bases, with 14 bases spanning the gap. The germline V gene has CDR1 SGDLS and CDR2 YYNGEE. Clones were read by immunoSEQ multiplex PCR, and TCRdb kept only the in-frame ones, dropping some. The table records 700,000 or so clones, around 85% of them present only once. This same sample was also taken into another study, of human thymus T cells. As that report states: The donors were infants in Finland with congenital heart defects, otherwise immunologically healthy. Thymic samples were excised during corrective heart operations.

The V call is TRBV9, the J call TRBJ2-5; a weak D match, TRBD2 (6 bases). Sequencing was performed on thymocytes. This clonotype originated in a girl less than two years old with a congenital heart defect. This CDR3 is CASSAAGPKETQYF. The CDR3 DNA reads TGTGCCAGCAGTGCCGCGGGACCCAAAGAGACCCAGTACTTC.